Below are 19 T cell receptor beta chains sequenced from a single sample in a study of cytomegalovirus exposure and HLA in healthy donors. TCRdb keeps only in-frame clones here, not all; method: immunoSEQ multiplex PCR. The sample lists 150,000 or so clones, around four fifths occurring once. The sequencing sample was made of PBMCs. These TCRs come from a man younger than 45 in good health and CMV-seropositive.

The CDR3 coding sequence is TGTGCCAGCAGCTTACCGGCCGGAGAGAACACTGAAGCTTTCTTT. It encodes CASSLPAGENTEAFF. The chain carries TRBV7-3 and TRBJ1-1; D gene unclear. Looked up from germline, CDR1 is SGHTA and CDR2 is FQGTGA. V lost 2 bases, J lost 1 base, and 11 bases lay in between. This CDR3 is built from 15 residues.

This sequence joins TRBV4-3 and TRBJ2-7; D is unclear. From germline, CDR1 is LGHNA and CDR2 YSLEER. Between the trimmed V and J ends, which lost 0 bases and 7 bases, there was a span of 10 bases. CDR3 size: 13 residues. CDR3 in amino acids: CASSQERYMEQYF. CDR3 DNA: TGCGCCAGCAGCCAAGAACGGTATATGGAGCAGTACTTC.

This chain uses TRBV19 with TRBJ2-7, with a weak D call TRBD2 (6 bases). Germline V CDR1 and CDR2: LNHDA, SQIVND (reference sequence). V was pared by 5 bases and J by 2 bases, with 19 bases between. The CDR3 is 16 residues long. The CDR3 sequence is CASSPRGTLLTYEQYF. Here the CDR3 DNA reads TGTGCCAGTAGTCCCCGTGGGACTCTTTTGACCTACGAGCAGTACTTC.

This chain joins TRBV7-3 and TRBJ2-2; TRBD1 aligns across 8 bases. The CDR3 is 15 residues long. The J segment lost 0 bases and the V segment lost 5 bases, leaving 2 bases of the junction unmatched. Germline CDR1 SGHTA, CDR2 FQGTGA. The CDR3 nucleotides are TGTGCCAGCAGCGAACAGGGGGCGAACACCGGGGAGCTGTTTTTT. Its protein is CASSEQGANTGELFF.

This sequence joins TRBV4-3 and TRBJ2-1, with 7 bases aligning to TRBD2. After removal of 8 bases from V and 6 bases from J, the junction contained 4 bases not matched to a gene. The germline gives CDR1 LGHNA, CDR2 YSLEER. CDR3 length: 12 residues. The DNA for the CDR3 is TGCGCCAGCTCTGGCGGGGGCAATGAGCAGTTCTTC. It is translated as CASSGGGNEQFF.

This rearrangement joins TRBV28 to TRBJ2-7; 8 bases are a match to TRBD1. V lost 5 bases and J lost 4; bases outside the gene matches: 10. The germline CDR1 and CDR2 sequences are MDHEN and SYDVKM. The CDR3 is 15 amino acids. The CDR3 nucleotides read TGTGCCAGCAGTCCGGGACAGGTCACCCTTTACGAGCAGTACTTC. Its translation: CASSPGQVTLYEQYF. Supplemented by reference TRBV28 and TRBJ2-7, the full variable domain reads DVKVTQSSRYLVKRTGEKVFLECVQDMDHENMFWYRQDPGLGLRLIYFSYDVKMKEKGDIPEGYSVSREKKERFSLILESASTNQTSMYLCASSPGQVTLYEQYFGPGTRLTVT.

The chain has TRBV7-6 and TRBJ2-7, with D possibly matching TRBD1 (6 bases). The CDR3 contains 14 residues. CDR1 SGHVS and CDR2 FNYEAQ come from the germline V gene. V lost 1 base and J 1 base, leaving 8 bases between the germline ends. The CDR3 reads CASSLETGSYEQYF. For the CDR3, the DNA is TGTGCCAGCAGCTTAGAAACAGGGTCCTACGAGCAGTACTTC.

The chain couples TRBV18 to TRBJ1-1; 10 nucleotides match TRBD1. CDR1 is KGHSH, CDR2 LQKENI, per germline. After removal of 0 bases from V and 5 bases from J, the junction contained 6 bases not matched to a gene. The CDR3 sequence is 16 residues long. In nucleotides, the CDR3 is TGTGCCAGCTCACCACCGAGACAGGGGGCGGGAACTGAAGCTTTCTTT. As protein: CASSPPRQGAGTEAFF.

The genes are TRBV6-1 and TRBJ1-2; D remains ambiguous. CDR3 size: 13 residues. In germline, CDR1 is MNHNS, CDR2 SASEGT. V was pared by 1 base and J by 3 bases, with 6 bases between. CDR3 coding DNA: TGTGCCAGCAGTGAAGGCTGGCACTATGGCTACACCTTC. This codes for CASSEGWHYGYTF.

This rearrangement joins TRBV7-9 to TRBJ1-4; TRBD1 matches 9 bases. CDR1 SEHNR and CDR2 FQNEAQ come from the germline V gene (reference sequence). The V and J ends lost 5 bases and 8 bases, in that order; junction bases with no gene match: 9. The CDR3 is 15 amino acids. The CDR3 loop is CASSPRDRAKEKLFF. In DNA form, the CDR3 reads TGTGCCAGCAGCCCACGGGACAGGGCAAAAGAAAAACTGTTTTTT.

The chain is built from TRBV10-3 and TRBJ2-7; D is unresolved. V was trimmed by 0 bases and J by 7 bases, leaving 10 bases between them. Germline V gene sequence: CDR1 ENHRY, CDR2 SYGVKD. This CDR3 spans 13 amino acids. CDR3 in amino acids: CAISESGFGEQYF. DNA for the CDR3: TGTGCCATCAGTGAGTCCGGGTTCGGGGAGCAGTACTTC.

The chain carries TRBV5-1 and TRBJ2-1, with D possibly matching TRBD2 (5 bases). V lost 4 bases and J lost 4, with 18 bases in between. The CDR3 is made up of 16 amino acids. Germline V lookup: CDR1 SGHRS, CDR2 YFSETQ. The CDR3 DNA follows: TGCGCCAGCAGCCGGTTGGGCGGGTCGGGTTACAATGAGCAGTTCTTC. Translating it yields CASSRLGGSGYNEQFF.

In DNA, the CDR3 is TGCAGCGTTGTACAGGAAACGACCAGAGGGGAGCTGTTTTTT. Its protein product is CSVVQETTRGELFF. The genes are TRBV29-1 and TRBJ2-2; tentative D call: TRBD1 (5 bases). The CDR3 sequence is 14 residues long. The germline CDR1 and CDR2 sequences are SQVTM and ANQGSEA. V was shortened by 4 bases and J by 8 bases, with 17 bases between the two germline ends.

Here the CDR3 DNA reads TGCAGCGTTCGTACACGCGAGCAGTACTTC. Amino acid sequence: CSVRTREQYF. This chain joins TRBV29-1 and TRBJ2-7; no clear D gene. From germline, CDR1 is SQVTM and CDR2 ANQGSEA. The CDR3 loop spans 10 amino acids. V lost 5 bases to trimming and J lost 6 bases, with 8 bases between them.

The chain uses TRBV27 and TRBJ2-1, with a weak D call TRBD1 (6 bases). This CDR3 region has 15 residues. V lost 5 bases to trimming and J lost 0 bases, with 11 bases between them. Germline V gene lookup returns CDR1 MNHEY and CDR2 SMNVEV (reference sequence). CDR3 sequence (DNA): TGTGCCAGCAGTGAGGACAGAGGCTCCTACAATGAGCAGTTCTTC. This encodes CASSEDRGSYNEQFF.

The chain is built from TRBV7-3 and TRBJ1-1; D remains unclear. The CDR3 has 13 amino acids. Trimming left V 7 bases short and J 2 bases short, with 11 bases between. Per the germline V gene, CDR1 is SGHTA and CDR2 is FQGTGA. CDR3 residues: CASTGGPNTEAFF. In DNA form, the CDR3 reads TGTGCCAGCACAGGTGGGCCAAACACTGAAGCTTTCTTT.

J is TRBJ2-7 and V is TRBV23-1, with 7 positions matching TRBD1. TRBV23-1 carries the ORF label, with uncertain function. The junction had 11 bases not matched to a gene; V was cut back by 4 bases and J by 5 bases. This CDR3 has 15 amino acids. The DNA of the CDR3 is TGCGCCAGCAGTCGCAACGGACAGGTCGATCACGAGCAGTACTTC. Translation: CASSRNGQVDHEQYF.

For this clone: The junction shows a germline mismatch at one end, possibly a read error. This chain links TRBV7-7 with TRBJ2-5, with D possibly TRBD1 on 6 matching bases. Germline V gene data show CDR1 as SSHAT and CDR2 as FNYEAQ (reference sequence). The CDR3 loop spans 14 amino acids. The CDR3 loop reads CASSKDRGQETQYF. The CDR3 coding sequence is TGTGCTAGCAGCAAGGACAGAGGACAAGAGACCCAGTACTTC.

The V gene is TRBV4-3, the J gene TRBJ1-2; tentative D call: TRBD1 (5 bases). The CDR3 has 16 amino acids. CDR1 and CDR2 from the germline V gene are LGHNA and YSLEER. Trimming removed 0 bases at V and 6 bases at J, with 17 bases between. The CDR3 sequence is CASSQDSRVSLNGYTF. CDR3 coding DNA: TGCGCCAGCAGCCAAGATAGCAGGGTTAGTTTAAATGGCTACACCTTC.